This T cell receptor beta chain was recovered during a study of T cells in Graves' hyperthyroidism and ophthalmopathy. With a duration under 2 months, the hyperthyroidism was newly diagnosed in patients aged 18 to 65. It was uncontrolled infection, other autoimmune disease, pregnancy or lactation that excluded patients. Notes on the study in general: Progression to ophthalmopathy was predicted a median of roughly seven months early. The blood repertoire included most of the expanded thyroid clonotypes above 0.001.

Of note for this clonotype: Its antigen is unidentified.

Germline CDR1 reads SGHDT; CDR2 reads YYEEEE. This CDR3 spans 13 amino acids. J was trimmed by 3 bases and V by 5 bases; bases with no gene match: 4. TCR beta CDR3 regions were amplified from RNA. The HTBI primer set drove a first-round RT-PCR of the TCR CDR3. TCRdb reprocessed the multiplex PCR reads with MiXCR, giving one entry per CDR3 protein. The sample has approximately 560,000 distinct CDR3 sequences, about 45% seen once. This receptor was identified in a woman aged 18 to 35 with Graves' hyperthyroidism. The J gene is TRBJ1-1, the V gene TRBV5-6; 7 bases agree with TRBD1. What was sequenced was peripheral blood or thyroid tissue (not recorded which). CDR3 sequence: CASSDREDTEAFF. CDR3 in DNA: TGTGCCAGCAGTGACAGGGAGGACACTGAAGCTTTCTTT.